One and the same sample provided the 29 T cell receptor beta chains below, sequenced in a study of T cells after yellow fever vaccination (dated by TCRdb to the late 2010s). Interpreted using the paper, the treatment or condition label stands for: live attenuated yellow fever vaccine strain. The library relied on 5' RACE. These reads were obtained on an Illumina NovaSeq 6000. TCRdb applied fastp at Q25 and MiXCR to the public reads, then kept only in-frame beta chains. Identical CDR3 protein sequences are pooled into one entry, listed with their most common genes and DNA. For this sample the table gives some 200,000 distinct CDR3 sequences, of which roughly 3.3% were detected only once. The ten top clones hold about 3.3% of the sample. The material was CD4+ T cells sorted from PBMCs, obtained 10 days after the yellow fever booster vaccination. These receptor sequences come from a man younger than 30 who received the YFV17D yellow fever vaccine.

This clonotype came up many times. This chain links TRBV7-2 with TRBJ2-3; D perhaps matches TRBD1 (5 bases). Trimming shortened V by 6 bases and J by 2 bases, and 12 bases separated the two germline ends. Germline assignment: CDR1 SGHTA and CDR2 FQGNSA. CDR3 size: 14 residues. The CDR3 region is CASRTTTVTDTQYF. DNA for the CDR3: TGTGCCAGCAGAACCACGACAGTCACAGATACGCAGTATTTT.

This clonotype was seen only a few times. One end of the junction varies from germline; a read error may be responsible. This rearrangement joins TRBV5-4 to TRBJ2-2, with TRBD2 matching 15 bases. Germline assignment: CDR1 SGHNT and CDR2 YYREEE (reference sequence). The CDR3 has 17 residues. The CDR3 here is CASSQGLAGGPTGELIF. CDR3 DNA sequence: TGTGCCAGCAGCCAAGGACTAGCGGGGGGGCCTACCGGGGAGCTGATTTTT. The whole variable domain, remainder taken from reference TRBV5-4 and TRBJ2-2, is ETGVTQSPTHLIKTRGQQVTLRCSSQSGHNTVSWYQQALGQGPQFIFQYYREEENGRGNFPPRFSGLQFPNYSSELNVNALELDDSALYLCASSQGLAGGPTGELIFGEGSRLTVL.

The chain employs TRBV12-3 or TRBV12-4 and TRBJ1-2; TRBD1 agrees at 8 bases. The CDR3 spans 13 residues. J lost 8 bases, V lost 5 bases, and 7 bases had no gene match. The CDR3 loop is CASSPTGEQGYTF. The CDR3 nucleotides are TGTGCCAGCAGTCCGACAGGGGAGCAGGGCTACACCTTC.

This clonotype has more than one count but fewer than ten. The gene calls are TRBV6-6 and TRBJ1-2; D possibly corresponds to TRBD1 (6 bases). Germline CDR1 is MNHNY and CDR2 is SVGAGI (reference sequence). Trimming left V 7 bases short and J 5 bases short, with 8 bases between. The CDR3 sequence is 11 residues long. The CDR3 DNA reads TGTGCCAGCACCCAGGGGTATGGCTACACCTTC. It encodes CASTQGYGYTF.

The CDR3 DNA reads as TGTGCCAGCAGTATCTACGGCAGCACAGATACGCAGTATTTT. Translating it yields CASSIYGSTDTQYF. The chain joins TRBV6-6 to TRBJ2-3; D gene unclear. The V end was cut by 5 bases, the J end by 0 bases, with 9 bases between. Germline V CDR1 and CDR2: MNHNY, SVGAGI (reference sequence). This CDR3 has 14 amino acids.

The chain uses TRBV20-1 and TRBJ2-3; a weak D match, TRBD2 (5 bases). V was cut by 0 bases and J by 4 bases, with 14 bases left in between. This CDR3 spans 15 amino acids. Germline-derived CDR1 and CDR2 are DFQATT and SNEGSKA (reference sequence). CDR3 sequence (DNA): TGCAGTGCTAGAGATCCCCGCGCTAGCCCAGATACGCAGTATTTT. Amino acid sequence: CSARDPRASPDTQYF.

The gene calls are TRBV12-3 or TRBV12-4 and TRBJ2-3; a weak D match, TRBD1 (6 bases). CDR3 length: 13 amino acids. V lost 1 base and J lost 8, with 10 bases in between. This CDR3 reads CASSLGAQGTQYF. CDR3 bases: TGTGCCAGCAGTTTAGGAGCACAGGGTACGCAGTATTTT.

This clonotype was seen repeatedly, ten times or more. V gene TRBV7-9 combines with J gene TRBJ1-6, with D unclear. V was clipped by 5 bases and J by 7 bases, with 9 bases between them. Germline V CDR1 and CDR2: SEHNR, FQNEAQ (reference sequence). The CDR3 consists of 13 residues. The CDR3 bases are TGTGCCAGCAGCCACGGACCCAATTCACCCCTCCACTTT. It is translated as CASSHGPNSPLHF.

This clonotype was observed a few times. V usage is TRBV18 and J usage is TRBJ1-1; D ambiguous. From germline, CDR1 is KGHSH and CDR2 LQKENI. The V gene lost 3 bases and the J gene lost 3 bases, with 17 bases spanning the gap. This CDR3 has 16 residues. The CDR3 region is CASSPVEVGADTEAFF. The CDR3 DNA follows: TGTGCCAGCTCACCCGTAGAAGTTGGAGCGGACACTGAAGCTTTCTTT.

In its sample, this clonotype was seen many times. The CDR3 sequence: CASSLAPGGAVSGNTIYF. The CDR3, as DNA: TGTGCCAGCAGTTTAGCGCCTGGGGGCGCGGTTTCTGGAAACACCATATATTTT. The chain joins TRBV12-3 or TRBV12-4 to TRBJ1-3, with D possibly TRBD1 on 6 matching bases. The V end was cut by 0 bases, the J end by 1 base, with 16 bases between. CDR3 length: 18 amino acids.

This sequence joins TRBV3-1 and TRBJ2-3; D might be TRBD2 (6 bases). The germline gives CDR1 LGHDT, CDR2 YNNKEL (reference sequence). The CDR3 is made up of 17 amino acids. Trimming shortened V by 3 bases and J by 1 base, and 17 bases separated the two germline ends. In nucleotides, the CDR3 is TGTGCCAGCAGCCAGCGCCGCGGGGCGTGGGGCACAGATACGCAGTATTTT. Encoded protein: CASSQRRGAWGTDTQYF.

This clonotype has at least ten counts. The V gene is TRBV7-2, the J gene TRBJ2-3; D may correspond to TRBD1 or TRBD2 (5 bases each). The V gene lost 0 bases and the J gene lost 4 bases, with 8 bases spanning the gap. From germline, CDR1 is SGHTA and CDR2 FQGNSA. This CDR3 spans 14 amino acids. CDR3 protein: CASSLALGADTQYF. Written as DNA, the CDR3 is TGTGCCAGCAGCTTAGCGTTGGGGGCAGATACGCAGTATTTT.

J is TRBJ2-5 and V is TRBV18; 9 positions match TRBD2. Germline assignment: CDR1 KGHSH and CDR2 LQKENI. Unmatched junction bases numbered 4, after V lost 3 bases and J lost 2 bases. The length of the CDR3 is 15 residues. This CDR3 is CASSPASGIQETQYF. The CDR3 coding sequence is TGTGCCAGCTCACCTGCTAGCGGGATACAAGAGACCCAGTACTTC. Using reference TRBV18 and TRBJ2-5 for the parts outside the CDR3, the full variable domain is NAGVMQNPRHLVRRRGQEARLRCSPMKGHSHVYWYRQLPEEGLKFMVYLQKENIIDESGMPKERFSAEFPKEGPSILRIQQVVRGDSAAYFCASSPASGIQETQYFGPGTRLLVL.

This clonotype was observed a few times. The chain has TRBV2 and TRBJ2-1; D not resolved. The germline CDR1 and CDR2 sequences are SNHLY and FYNNEI. V was cut by 0 bases and J by 7 bases, with 7 bases left in between. The CDR3 is made up of 13 amino acids. The CDR3 DNA follows: TGTGCCAGCAGTGAAGCTGGGTCAAATGAGCAGTTCTTC. Translated: CASSEAGSNEQFF.

This clonotype was seen many times. This chain joins TRBV5-1 and TRBJ1-1; D is unclear. Germline assignment: CDR1 SGHRS and CDR2 YFSETQ. CDR3 length: 14 amino acids. V was trimmed by 7 bases and J by 3 bases, leaving 16 bases between them. The DNA of the CDR3 is TGCGCCAGCCGCGGCGGCTCCTCGGACACTGAAGCTTTCTTT. Translating gives CASRGGSSDTEAFF.

The chain has TRBV12-3 or TRBV12-4 and TRBJ2-3, with D maybe TRBD2 (6 bases). The CDR3 runs to 14 residues. V was shortened by 8 bases and J by 2 bases, with 14 bases between the two germline ends. CDR3 nucleotide sequence: TGTGCCAGCGCAGCCGGGGGTAACACAGATACGCAGTATTTT. The encoded protein is CASAAGGNTDTQYF.

This chain uses TRBV4-2 with TRBJ2-5; 12 nucleotides agree with TRBD2. The CDR3 extends over 16 amino acids. Trimming at V came to 1 base and at J to 9 bases, leaving 9 bases not matched to a gene. Germline V gene sequence: CDR1 LGHNA, CDR2 YNFKEQ. Here the CDR3 reads CASSQASGGAGGSQYF. As DNA, the CDR3 is TGTGCCAGCAGCCAAGCTAGCGGGGGGGCCGGAGGGTCCCAGTACTTC.

The sample holds many counts of this clonotype. The rearrangement uses TRBV2 and TRBJ2-7, with TRBD1 matching 8 bases. The CDR3 extends over 13 amino acids. The germline CDR1 and CDR2 sequences are SNHLY and FYNNEI. After removal of 5 bases from V and 7 bases from J, the junction contained 7 bases not matched to a gene. The CDR3 sequence is CASSLQGAGEQYV. In DNA, the CDR3 is TGTGCCAGCAGTCTGCAGGGGGCAGGGGAGCAGTACGTC.

This rearrangement joins TRBV11-2 to TRBJ2-7; TRBD1 matches at 7 bases. The V segment lost 3 bases and the J segment 7 bases; nucleotides outside the gene matches: 15. CDR1 is SGHAT and CDR2 is FQNNGV in the germline V gene. There are 16 residues in the CDR3. The CDR3: CASSFTSGTDPWEQYF. DNA for the CDR3: TGTGCCAGCAGCTTTACCTCCGGGACAGACCCCTGGGAGCAGTACTTC.

In this sample, this clonotype turned up many times. An end of the junction differs from the germline gene, which may be a read error. This rearrangement joins TRBV7-7 to TRBJ2-2; 8 positions match TRBD2. The CDR3 length is 15 residues. Germline CDR1 is SSHAT and CDR2 is FNYEAQ (reference sequence). The CDR3 reads CASSPAGVNTGELFF. As DNA, the CDR3 is TGTGCTAGCAGCCCAGCGGGGGTGAACACCGGGGAGCTGTTTTTT.

This clonotype turned up a few times. This rearrangement joins TRBV4-3 to TRBJ2-1; D is undetermined. The CDR3 length is 11 residues. Trimming cost V 8 bases and J 10 bases, with 12 bases left between them. Germline V gene sequence: CDR1 LGHNA, CDR2 YSLEER. This CDR3 is CASGWAEEQFF. The CDR3 region has the DNA TGCGCCAGCGGGTGGGCGGAGGAGCAGTTCTTC.

There are many counts of this clonotype. The chain couples TRBV7-9 to TRBJ1-1; TRBD1 might be the D (6 bases). The V end lost 4 bases, the J end lost 10 bases, and 13 bases lay between the germline ends. This CDR3 has 12 residues. The germline V gene encodes CDR1 SEHNR and CDR2 FQNEAQ (reference sequence). CDR3 in DNA: TGTGCCAGCAGCTCCCAGGGGTTTGTAGCTTTCTTT. It specifies CASSSQGFVAFF.

There are many counts of this clonotype. The rearrangement joins TRBV5-1 to TRBJ2-3; D possibly corresponds to TRBD1 (6 bases). CDR1 and CDR2 from the germline V gene are SGHRS and YFSETQ. The CDR3 has 13 amino acids. V lost 3 bases and J 4 bases, leaving 9 bases between the germline ends. Here the CDR3 reads CASSSYRADTQYF. CDR3 nucleotides: TGCGCCAGCAGCTCATACAGGGCAGATACGCAGTATTTT.

This clonotype was detected many times. This chain links TRBV5-4 with TRBJ2-5; 7 nucleotides match TRBD2. Germline V gene data show CDR1 as SGHNT and CDR2 as YYREEE (reference sequence). CDR3 length equals 16 residues. V was clipped by 0 bases and J by 4 bases; unmatched bases: 9. The CDR3 nucleotides read TGTGCCAGCAGCTTGGATTGGACTAGTAATTCAGAGACCCAGTACTTC. Translating gives CASSLDWTSNSETQYF. Looking up the rest from reference TRBV5-4 and TRBJ2-5 gives the full variable domain: ETGVTQSPTHLIKTRGQQVTLRCSSQSGHNTVSWYQQALGQGPQFIFQYYREEENGRGNFPPRFSGLQFPNYSSELNVNALELDDSALYLCASSLDWTSNSETQYFGPGTRLLVL.

The sample holds a few counts of this clonotype. The V call is TRBV3-1, the J call TRBJ1-3; unclear D gene. There are 14 residues in the CDR3. Trimming removed 5 bases from V and 3 bases from J, with 11 bases in between. Per germline, CDR1 LGHDT and CDR2 YNNKEL (reference sequence). CDR3 loop: CASSFSAGGNTIYF. The CDR3 DNA reads as TGTGCCAGCAGCTTTTCGGCGGGTGGAAACACCATATATTTT. Full variable domain (rest looked up from reference TRBV3-1 and TRBJ1-3): DTAVSQTPKYLVTQMGNDKSIKCEQNLGHDTMYWYKQDSKKFLKIMFSYNNKELIINETVPNRFSPKSPDKAHLNLHINSLELGDSAVYFCASSFSAGGNTIYFGEGSWLTVV.

The chain uses TRBV4-3 and TRBJ1-3; TRBD1 is a possible D gene (6 bases). Germline V lookup: CDR1 LGHNA, CDR2 YSLEER. The germline V and J ends were trimmed by 2 bases and 0 bases, with 14 bases remaining between them. CDR3 length: 17 amino acids. The CDR3 DNA is TGCGCCAGCAGCCAAAACCTGGACAGATTCTCTGGAAACACCATATATTTT. It specifies CASSQNLDRFSGNTIYF.

This clonotype came up a few times. V and J are TRBV12-3 or TRBV12-4 and TRBJ1-6, with 9 nucleotides matching TRBD1. This CDR3 has 13 residues. Trimming removed 6 bases from V and 8 bases from J; junction bases left unmatched: 2. CDR3 in amino acids: CASRTGGYSPLHF. In nucleotides, the CDR3 is TGTGCCAGCAGGACAGGGGGTTATTCACCCCTCCACTTT.

This clonotype has just a few counts. This chain uses TRBV5-4 with TRBJ2-3, with D tentatively TRBD1 (6 bases). This CDR3 has 14 amino acids. Germline V CDR1 and CDR2: SGHNT, YYREEE (reference sequence). Trimming stripped 4 bases from V and 5 bases from J, with 14 bases between. CDR3 nucleotides: TGTGCCAGCAGCGCCCAAGGGGGTGAAGATACGCAGTATTTT. Its protein product is CASSAQGGEDTQYF.

This clonotype was found many times. The chain recombines TRBV6-6 with TRBJ1-1, with no clear D. The CDR3 covers 14 residues. Trimming pared 2 bases from V and 2 bases from J, leaving 9 bases between. Germline V CDR1 and CDR2: MNHNY, SVGAGI (reference sequence). The CDR3 sequence is CASSYRALNTEAFF. Written as DNA, the CDR3 is TGTGCCAGCAGTTACCGGGCCCTAAACACTGAAGCTTTCTTT.